The rows below give T cell receptor beta chains drawn from one sample of a study of early T cells in non-severe SARS-CoV-2 infection. In TCRdb, the 5' RACE reads were re-called with MiXCR into one record per CDR3 protein. Among about 25,000 distinct CDR3 sequences listed, less than 7% were seen once. Sequencing used whole blood. All receptors derive from an adult who was a healthcare worker with PCR-confirmed SARS-CoV-2 infection or an uninfected control (not recorded which). Both conserved end residues are part of each CDR3. Fields, in order: V gene, D gene, clone size, J gene, CDR3 protein, CDR3 DNA. D genes are given only for firm matches. Only part of the rows carry a size: once, few, many, or a class if the clone is expanded.

TRBV5-1,NA,NA,TRBJ2-3,CASSARQLNAAADTQYF,TGCGCCAGCAGCGCCCGACAGCTGAATGCCGCCGCAGATACGCAGTATTTT
TRBV11-2,NA,NA,TRBJ1-2,CASSLVSGDVNYGYTF,TGTGCCAGCAGCTTAGTATCCGGGGATGTTAACTATGGCTACACCTTC
TRBV6-6,NA,many,TRBJ2-5,CASLLRETQYF,TGTGCCAGCTTACTACGGGAGACCCAGTACTTC
TRBV7-9,NA,NA,TRBJ2-3,CTSSFRDTQYF,TGTACCAGCAGCTTTAGAGATACGCAGTATTTT
TRBV19,TRBD1,many,TRBJ2-3,CATWDRGRTDTQYF,TGTGCCACCTGGGACAGGGGGCGGACAGATACGCAGTATTTT
TRBV6-5,NA,many,TRBJ2-6,CASRPFSSGANVLTF,TGTGCCAGCAGGCCATTTAGCTCTGGGGCCAACGTCCTGACTTTC
TRBV20-1,TRBD1,many,TRBJ1-1,CSARDGQGRTEAFF,TGCAGTGCTAGAGACGGACAGGGCCGGACTGAAGCTTTCTTT
TRBV11-3,TRBD2,few,TRBJ2-1,CASSPRTSGVDNEQFF,TGTGCCAGCAGCCCGCGGACTAGCGGGGTAGATAATGAGCAGTTCTTC
TRBV28,NA,many,TRBJ1-5,CASALLLQPQHF,TGTGCCAGCGCCCTGTTGCTACAGCCCCAGCATTTT
TRBV4-1,NA,many,TRBJ2-2,CASSQPLARRELFF,TGCGCCAGCAGCCAACCCCTCGCTAGGAGGGAGCTGTTTTTT
TRBV6-5,TRBD1,many,TRBJ2-1,CASSYRQGANEQFF,TGTGCCAGCAGTTACCGACAGGGGGCAAATGAGCAGTTCTTC
TRBV7-9,TRBD1,NA,TRBJ1-4,CASSWEDRVNEKLFF,TGTGCCAGCAGCTGGGAGGACAGGGTAAACGAAAAACTGTTTTTT
TRBV29-1,TRBD1,few,TRBJ2-5,CSARDREQETQYF,TGCAGCGCTAGGGACAGGGAGCAAGAGACCCAGTACTTC
TRBV20-1,NA,NA,TRBJ2-7,CSARGSGVGVSYEQYF,TGCAGTGCTAGAGGGTCAGGCGTGGGGGTGTCCTACGAGCAGTACTTC
TRBV14,TRBD1,many,TRBJ1-2,CASSPPGQEANYGYTF,TGTGCCAGCAGCCCACCGGGACAGGAGGCTAACTATGGCTACACCTTC
TRBV15,NA,few,TRBJ1-1,CATSSHRISNTEAFF,TGTGCCACTTCGAGCCACCGGATCTCCAACACTGAAGCTTTCTTT
TRBV18,TRBD1,few,TRBJ2-5,CASSPPGQQETQYF,TGTGCCAGCTCACCACCGGGACAGCAAGAGACCCAGTACTTC
TRBV7-2,TRBD1,many,TRBJ2-7,CASSYRTGGTYEQYF,TGTGCCAGCAGCTACCGGACAGGGGGCACCTACGAGCAGTACTTC
TRBV20-1,NA,NA,TRBJ2-5,CSARVPGGGETQYF,TGCAGTGCTAGAGTACCAGGGGGAGGAGAGACCCAGTACTTC
TRBV6-5,NA,NA,TRBJ1-1,CASISQSPEGYTEAFF,TGTGCCAGCATATCTCAATCTCCAGAGGGGTACACTGAAGCTTTCTTT
TRBV7-2,TRBD1,many,TRBJ1-2,CASSFSDRGQGYTF,TGTGCCAGCAGCTTCTCAGACAGGGGGCAAGGCTACACCTTC
TRBV3-1,NA,many,TRBJ2-7,CASSQESYEQYF,TGTGCCAGCAGCCAAGAGTCCTACGAGCAGTACTTC
TRBV6-2/TRBV6-3,NA,many,TRBJ1-5,CASSPTGTFNQPQHF,TGTGCCAGCAGCCCCACAGGGACATTCAATCAGCCCCAGCATTTT
TRBV20-1,TRBD1,many,TRBJ1-1,CSARPDRGDTEAFF,TGCAGTGCTAGGCCGGACAGGGGGGACACTGAAGCTTTCTTT
TRBV7-6,NA,many,TRBJ2-2,CASSLLGGRAGELFF,TGTGCCAGCAGCTTATTGGGGGGCAGGGCCGGGGAGCTGTTTTTT
TRBV10-3,NA,many,TRBJ1-1,CAISMTDSNTEAFF,TGTGCCATCAGTATGACAGATTCGAACACTGAAGCTTTCTTT
TRBV7-8,TRBD2,many,TRBJ2-1,CASRTGTSGGAGNEQFF,TGTGCCAGCAGGACCGGGACTAGCGGGGGGGCCGGGAATGAGCAGTTCTTC
TRBV7-6,NA,NA,TRBJ1-4,CASSLTEGRLFF,TGTGCCAGCAGCTTGACAGAGGGCCGTCTGTTTTTT
TRBV7-3,NA,NA,TRBJ2-5,CASSARREETQYF,TGTGCCAGCAGCGCACGGCGGGAAGAGACCCAGTACTTC
TRBV2,TRBD1,few,TRBJ1-6,CASKDRDLSPLHF,TGTGCCAGCAAGGACAGGGATCTTTCACCCCTCCACTTT
TRBV3-1,NA,many,TRBJ1-2,CASSQAGQKLNYGYTF,TGTGCCAGCAGCCAAGCCGGACAGAAACTTAACTATGGCTACACCTTC
TRBV28,NA,NA,TRBJ1-1,CASSFLFERGETMNTEAFF,TGTGCCAGCAGTTTCCTGTTTGAGAGGGGGGAGACCATGAACACTGAAGCTTTCTTT
TRBV6-5,NA,many,TRBJ2-2,CASSRGATGTGELFF,TGTGCCAGCAGCCGGGGGGCTACCGGGACCGGGGAGCTGTTTTTT
TRBV2,NA,many,TRBJ1-1,CASPPSMNTEAFF,TGTGCCAGCCCCCCGAGCATGAACACTGAAGCTTTCTTT
TRBV28,TRBD1,many,TRBJ2-5,CASSWGQGAQGQETQYF,TGTGCCAGCAGTTGGGGACAGGGGGCGCAAGGTCAAGAGACCCAGTACTTC
TRBV7-9,NA,medium-sized,TRBJ1-5,CASSLQGPTSSNQPQHF,TGTGCCAGCAGCTTACAAGGGCCCACTTCATCCAATCAGCCCCAGCATTTT
TRBV6-6,NA,few,TRBJ2-1,CASGPSSYNEQFF,TGTGCCAGCGGACCAAGCTCCTACAATGAGCAGTTCTTC
TRBV29-1,NA,many,TRBJ2-4,CSVDGQGVDIQYF,TGCAGCGTTGATGGCCAGGGTGTAGACATTCAGTACTTC
TRBV6-5,NA,NA,TRBJ2-2,CASSVDGRNTGELFF,TGTGCCAGCAGCGTCGACGGACGGAACACCGGGGAGCTGTTTTTT
TRBV18,NA,few,TRBJ2-7,CASSLGEKAYEQYF,TGTGCCAGCTCACTAGGGGAGAAAGCCTACGAGCAGTACTTC
TRBV19,TRBD2,many,TRBJ2-3,CATKTGLAGYTDTQYF,TGTGCCACTAAGACGGGACTAGCGGGATACACAGATACGCAGTATTTT
TRBV6-2/TRBV6-3,TRBD1,many,TRBJ2-7,CASSRQGFGEQYF,TGTGCCAGCAGTCGACAGGGCTTCGGGGAGCAGTACTTC
TRBV7-2,NA,many,TRBJ1-5,CASGTSSSNQPQHF,TGTGCCAGCGGGACTAGTAGTAGCAATCAGCCCCAGCATTTT
TRBV5-1,TRBD2,NA,TRBJ2-3,CASSFASGGSTDTQYF,TGCGCCAGCAGCTTTGCTAGCGGGGGTAGCACAGATACGCAGTATTTT
TRBV20-1,TRBD2,many,TRBJ2-3,CSARGAGRGGRGTDTQYF,TGCAGTGCTAGAGGAGCGGGTCGGGGGGGCCGAGGCACAGATACGCAGTATTTT
TRBV6-2/TRBV6-3,TRBD1,NA,TRBJ2-2,CASKKGATGELFF,TGTGCCAGCAAGAAGGGGGCAACCGGGGAGCTGTTTTTT
TRBV5-1,NA,many,TRBJ2-5,CASSLVSETQYF,TGCGCCAGCAGCTTGGTTTCGGAGACCCAGTACTTC
TRBV7-8,TRBD1,many,TRBJ1-1,CASSIRQGTVYTEAFF,TGTGCCAGCAGCATCCGACAGGGTACGGTTTACACTGAAGCTTTCTTT
TRBV18,NA,many,TRBJ1-3,CASSLRRQAGNSGNTIYF,TGTGCCAGCTCACTCCGACGACAGGCTGGCAACTCTGGAAACACCATATATTTT
TRBV11-3,NA,NA,TRBJ1-2,CASSLDRLGRVYGYTF,TGTGCCAGCAGCTTAGATCGGTTGGGCAGGGTCTATGGCTACACCTTC
TRBV5-5,TRBD1,few,TRBJ2-1,CASSKTGDSYNEQFF,TGTGCCAGCAGCAAGACAGGGGACTCCTACAATGAGCAGTTCTTC
TRBV12-3/TRBV12-4,NA,many,TRBJ1-5,CASSPQGVQPQHF,TGTGCCAGCTCCCCCCAGGGCGTCCAGCCCCAGCATTTT
TRBV4-3,NA,many,TRBJ1-3,CASSQEAGASTGNTIYF,TGCGCCAGCAGCCAAGAGGCAGGGGCGAGCACTGGAAACACCATATATTTT
TRBV10-3,NA,many,TRBJ2-2,CAIKENTGELFF,TGTGCCATCAAAGAAAACACCGGGGAGCTGTTTTTT
TRBV5-1,TRBD2,many,TRBJ2-5,CASSPGGLAGPETQYF,TGCGCCAGCAGCCCGGGCGGACTAGCGGGACCAGAGACCCAGTACTTC
TRBV29-1,NA,many,TRBJ2-7,CSVEVGRDYEQYF,TGCAGCGTTGAAGTAGGCAGAGACTACGAGCAGTACTTC
TRBV18,TRBD1,few,TRBJ2-7,CASSPPTGGLSYEQYF,TGTGCCAGCTCACCCCCGACAGGGGGCCTTTCCTACGAGCAGTACTTC
TRBV6-6,NA,many,TRBJ2-2,CASSYPPTGELFF,TGTGCCAGCAGTTATCCGCCCACCGGGGAGCTGTTTTTT
TRBV5-4,NA,many,TRBJ1-6,CASSLEASNSPLHF,TGTGCCAGCAGCTTGGAAGCGTCCAATTCACCCCTCCACTTT
TRBV28,TRBD1,medium-sized,TRBJ1-2,CASSFSRDSYGYTF,TGTGCCAGCAGTTTCTCCAGGGACAGCTATGGCTACACCTTC